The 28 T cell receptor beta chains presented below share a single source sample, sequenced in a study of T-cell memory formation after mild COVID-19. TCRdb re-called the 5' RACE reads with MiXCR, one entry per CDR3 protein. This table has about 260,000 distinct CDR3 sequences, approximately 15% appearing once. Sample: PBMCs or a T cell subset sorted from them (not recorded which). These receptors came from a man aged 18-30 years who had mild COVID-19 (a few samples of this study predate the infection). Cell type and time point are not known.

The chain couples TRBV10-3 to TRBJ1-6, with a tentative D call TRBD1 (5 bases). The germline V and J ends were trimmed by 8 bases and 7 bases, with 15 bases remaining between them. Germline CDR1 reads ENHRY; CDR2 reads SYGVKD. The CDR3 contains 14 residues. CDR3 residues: CAIESGLGNSPLHF. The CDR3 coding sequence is TGTGCCATCGAATCGGGGCTCGGGAATTCACCCCTCCACTTT.

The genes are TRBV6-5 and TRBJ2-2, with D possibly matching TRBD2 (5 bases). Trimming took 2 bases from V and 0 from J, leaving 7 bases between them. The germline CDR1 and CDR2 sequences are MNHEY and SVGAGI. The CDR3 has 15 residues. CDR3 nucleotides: TGTGCCAGCAGTTACGGACTGCCGAACACCGGGGAGCTGTTTTTT. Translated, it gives CASSYGLPNTGELFF.

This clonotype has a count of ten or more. Here the CDR3 reads CASSFGKRGGTKNIQYF. CDR3 in DNA: TGTGCCAGCAGCTTTGGGAAACGGGGAGGTACCAAAAACATTCAGTACTTC. V and J are TRBV11-2 and TRBJ2-4, with a possible D match to TRBD2 (6 bases). CDR1 is SGHAT, CDR2 FQNNGV, per germline. The CDR3 runs 17 residues. Trimming left V 3 bases short and J 2 bases short, with 17 bases between.

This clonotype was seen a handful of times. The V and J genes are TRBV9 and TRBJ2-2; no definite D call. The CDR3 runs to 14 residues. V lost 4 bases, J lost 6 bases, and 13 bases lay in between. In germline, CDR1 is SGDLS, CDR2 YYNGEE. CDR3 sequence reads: CASSLSYGPGELFF. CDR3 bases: TGTGCCAGCAGCCTTAGCTACGGGCCCGGGGAGCTGTTTTTT.

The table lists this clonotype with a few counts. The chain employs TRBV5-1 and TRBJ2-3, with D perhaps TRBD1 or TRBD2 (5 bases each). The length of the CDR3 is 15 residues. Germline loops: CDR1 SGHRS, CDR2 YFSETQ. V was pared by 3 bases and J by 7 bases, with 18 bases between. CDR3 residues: CASSSGTTVLNTQYF. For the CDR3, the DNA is TGCGCCAGCAGCTCCGGGACGACCGTCCTGAATACGCAGTATTTT.

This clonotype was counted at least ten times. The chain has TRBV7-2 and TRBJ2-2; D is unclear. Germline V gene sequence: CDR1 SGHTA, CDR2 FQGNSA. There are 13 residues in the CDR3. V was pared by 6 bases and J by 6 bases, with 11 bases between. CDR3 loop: CASSNQFAGELFF. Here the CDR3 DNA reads TGTGCCAGCAGTAACCAGTTCGCCGGGGAGCTGTTTTTT.

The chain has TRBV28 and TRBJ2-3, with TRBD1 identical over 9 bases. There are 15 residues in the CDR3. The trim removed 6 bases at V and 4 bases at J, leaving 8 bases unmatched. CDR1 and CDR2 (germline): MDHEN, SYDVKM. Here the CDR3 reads CASRRTGGRADTQYF. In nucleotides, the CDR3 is TGTGCCAGCAGGCGCACAGGGGGCAGGGCAGATACGCAGTATTTT.

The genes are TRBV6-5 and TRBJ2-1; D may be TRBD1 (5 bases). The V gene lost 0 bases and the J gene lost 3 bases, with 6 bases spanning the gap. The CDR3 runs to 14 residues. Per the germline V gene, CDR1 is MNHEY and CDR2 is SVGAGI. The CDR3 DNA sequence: TGTGCCAGCAGTTACTCCCAGGGCTACAATGAGCAGTTCTTC. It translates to CASSYSQGYNEQFF.

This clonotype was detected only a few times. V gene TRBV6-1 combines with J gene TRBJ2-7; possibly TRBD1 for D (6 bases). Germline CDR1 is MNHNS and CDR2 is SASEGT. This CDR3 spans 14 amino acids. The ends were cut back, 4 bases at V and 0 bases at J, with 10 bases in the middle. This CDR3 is CASSAWTVSYEQYV. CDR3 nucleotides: TGTGCCAGCAGTGCTTGGACAGTCTCCTACGAGCAGTACGTC.

The CDR3 DNA reads as TGTGCCAGCAGGGGGGGGTGGACGCAGTATTTT. Translation gives CASRGGWTQYF. The chain joins TRBV12-3 or TRBV12-4 to TRBJ2-3, with TRBD2 matching 7 bases. This CDR3 has 11 amino acids. The J segment lost 9 bases and the V segment lost 6 bases, leaving 3 bases of the junction unmatched.

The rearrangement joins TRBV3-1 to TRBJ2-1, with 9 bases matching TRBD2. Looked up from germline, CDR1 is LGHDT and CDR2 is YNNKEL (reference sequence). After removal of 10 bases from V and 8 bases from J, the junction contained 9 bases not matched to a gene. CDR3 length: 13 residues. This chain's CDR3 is CATAGTSRHEQFF. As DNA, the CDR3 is TGTGCCACTGCCGGGACTAGCCGTCATGAGCAGTTCTTC.

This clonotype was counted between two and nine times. Written as DNA, the CDR3 is TGTGCCAGCAGCCAAGGGGTCAGGGGTGATACGCAGTATTTT. Protein sequence: CASSQGVRGDTQYF. J is TRBJ2-3 and V is TRBV4-2; weak D call: TRBD1 (6 bases). The CDR3 totals 14 residues. Trimming took off 1 base at V and 6 bases at J, with 11 bases between the two ends. Per the germline V gene, CDR1 is LGHNA and CDR2 is YNFKEQ.

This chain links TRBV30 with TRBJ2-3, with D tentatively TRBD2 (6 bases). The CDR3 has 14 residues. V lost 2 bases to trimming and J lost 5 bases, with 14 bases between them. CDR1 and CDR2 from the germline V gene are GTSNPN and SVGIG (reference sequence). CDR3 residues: CAWSKGGAEDTQYF. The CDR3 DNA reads TGTGCCTGGAGTAAGGGCGGGGCGGAAGATACGCAGTATTTT.

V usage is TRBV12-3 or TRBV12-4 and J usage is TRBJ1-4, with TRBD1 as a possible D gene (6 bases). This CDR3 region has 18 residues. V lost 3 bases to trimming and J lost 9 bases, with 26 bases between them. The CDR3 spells CASSFNGNRDGSPQKLFF. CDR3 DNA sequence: TGTGCCAGCAGTTTTAATGGGAACAGGGACGGGAGTCCGCAAAAACTGTTTTTT.

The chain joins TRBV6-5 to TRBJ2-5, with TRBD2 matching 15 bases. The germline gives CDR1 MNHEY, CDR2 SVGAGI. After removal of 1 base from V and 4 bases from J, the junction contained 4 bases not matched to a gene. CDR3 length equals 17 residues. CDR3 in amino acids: CASSYLGLAGGRETQYF. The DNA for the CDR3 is TGTGCCAGCAGTTACTTGGGACTAGCGGGGGGTCGAGAGACCCAGTACTTC.

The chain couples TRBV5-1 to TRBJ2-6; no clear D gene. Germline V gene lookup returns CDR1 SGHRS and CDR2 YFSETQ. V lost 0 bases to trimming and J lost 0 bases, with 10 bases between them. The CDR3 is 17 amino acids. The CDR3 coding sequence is TGCGCCAGCAGCTTGGACAGCCTTGACTCTGGGGCCAACGTCCTGACTTTC. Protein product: CASSLDSLDSGANVLTF.

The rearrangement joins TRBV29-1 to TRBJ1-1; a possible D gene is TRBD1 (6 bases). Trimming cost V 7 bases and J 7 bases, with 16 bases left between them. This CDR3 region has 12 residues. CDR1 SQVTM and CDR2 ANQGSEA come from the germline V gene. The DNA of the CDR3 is TGCAGCGCAACCGGGGGGGCAGTTGAAGCTTTCTTT. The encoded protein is CSATGGAVEAFF.

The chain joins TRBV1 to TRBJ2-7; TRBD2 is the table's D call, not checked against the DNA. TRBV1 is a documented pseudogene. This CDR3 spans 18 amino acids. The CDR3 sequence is CTSSHRGLAGGPSYEQYF. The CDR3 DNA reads TGCACCAGCAGCCATCGGGGACTAGCGGGGGGGCCCTCCTACGAGCAGTACTTC.

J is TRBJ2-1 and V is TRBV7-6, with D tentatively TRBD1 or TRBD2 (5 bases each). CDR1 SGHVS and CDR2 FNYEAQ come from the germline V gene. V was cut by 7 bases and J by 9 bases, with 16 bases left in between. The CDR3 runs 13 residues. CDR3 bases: TGTGCCAGCACCAAGGTGGGGGTGGGTGAGCAGTTCTTC. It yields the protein CASTKVGVGEQFF.

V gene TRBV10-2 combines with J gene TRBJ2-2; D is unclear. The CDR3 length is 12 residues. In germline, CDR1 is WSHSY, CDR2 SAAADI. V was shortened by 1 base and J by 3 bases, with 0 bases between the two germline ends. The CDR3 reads CASSEYTGELFF. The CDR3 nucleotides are TGCGCCAGCAGTGAGTACACCGGGGAGCTGTTTTTT.

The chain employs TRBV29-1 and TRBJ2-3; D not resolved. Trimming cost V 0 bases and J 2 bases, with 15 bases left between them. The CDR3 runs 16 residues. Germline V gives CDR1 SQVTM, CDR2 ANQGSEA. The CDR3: CSVEDARLMATDTQYF. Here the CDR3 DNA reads TGCAGCGTTGAAGATGCCAGGCTGATGGCCACAGATACGCAGTATTTT.

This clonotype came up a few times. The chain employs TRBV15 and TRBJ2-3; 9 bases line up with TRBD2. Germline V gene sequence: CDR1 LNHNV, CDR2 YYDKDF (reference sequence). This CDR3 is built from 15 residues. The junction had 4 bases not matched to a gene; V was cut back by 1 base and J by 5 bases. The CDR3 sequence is CATSRGETSGDTQYF. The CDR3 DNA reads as TGTGCCACCAGCAGAGGAGAGACTAGCGGAGATACGCAGTATTTT.

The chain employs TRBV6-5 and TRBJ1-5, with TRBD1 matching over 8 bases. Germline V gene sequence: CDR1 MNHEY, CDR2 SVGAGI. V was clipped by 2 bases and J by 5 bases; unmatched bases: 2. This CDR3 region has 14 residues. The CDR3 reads CASSYAGGDQPQHF. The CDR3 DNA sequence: TGTGCCAGCAGTTACGCAGGGGGCGATCAGCCCCAGCATTTT.

CDR3 coding DNA: TGCAGCGTGGGAAGTCAATTCAGTGAGCAGTTCTTC. Residues: CSVGSQFSEQFF. The chain is built from TRBV29-1 and TRBJ2-1; D gene unclear. Germline CDR1 is SQVTM and CDR2 is ANQGSEA. V was clipped by 6 bases and J by 9 bases, with 15 bases between them. The CDR3 is 12 residues long.

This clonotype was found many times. The CDR3 loop reads CASSSSYGGTGELFF. CDR3 in DNA: TGTGCCAGCAGCAGTTCGTATGGGGGGACCGGGGAGCTGTTTTTT. This chain uses TRBV7-2 with TRBJ2-2, with TRBD2 as a possible D gene (6 bases). The V and J ends lost 5 bases and 5 bases respectively, with 15 bases between them. This CDR3 region has 15 residues. Germline V gene lookup returns CDR1 SGHTA and CDR2 FQGNSA.

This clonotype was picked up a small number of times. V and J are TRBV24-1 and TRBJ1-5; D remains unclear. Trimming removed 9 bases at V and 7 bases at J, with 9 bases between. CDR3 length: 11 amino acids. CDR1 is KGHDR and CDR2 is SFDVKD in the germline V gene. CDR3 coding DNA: TGTGCCACCTTGATCGACCAGCCCCAGCATTTT. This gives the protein CATLIDQPQHF.

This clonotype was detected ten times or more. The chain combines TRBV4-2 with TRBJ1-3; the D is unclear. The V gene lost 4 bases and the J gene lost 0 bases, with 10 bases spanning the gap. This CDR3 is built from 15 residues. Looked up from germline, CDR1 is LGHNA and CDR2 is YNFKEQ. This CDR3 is CASSPESASGNTIYF. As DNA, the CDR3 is TGTGCCAGCAGCCCCGAATCGGCCTCTGGAAACACCATATATTTT.

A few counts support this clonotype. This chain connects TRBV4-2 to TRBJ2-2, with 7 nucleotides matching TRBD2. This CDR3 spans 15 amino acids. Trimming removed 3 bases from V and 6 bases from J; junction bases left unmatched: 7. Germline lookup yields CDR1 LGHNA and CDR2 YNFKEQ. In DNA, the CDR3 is TGTGCCAGCAGCCAGGGGCAGGGAGGGTCCGGGGAGCTGTTTTTT. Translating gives CASSQGQGGSGELFF.